The 10 T cell receptor beta chains in this list originate from one sample, sequenced in a study of shared clonotypes between healthy human individuals. Profiling relied on immunoSEQ multiplex PCR, and the TCRdb table lists in-frame clones only, not all of them. The repertoire has over a million clones, around 97% of them found once; the top ten carry more than 0.9%. The sample taken for sequencing was naive CD4+ T cells sorted from blood. Subset of the sample: CD45RA+ positively selected. The receptors originated from a man aged 25-45 years in good health.

This clone was detected only once. The J gene is TRBJ1-2, the V gene TRBV18; 12 nucleotides line up with TRBD1. After removal of 5 bases from V and 2 bases from J, the junction contained 12 bases not matched to a gene. The CDR3 contains 18 residues. Germline values: CDR1 KGHSH, CDR2 LQKENI. CDR3 DNA sequence: TGTGCCAGCTCATCGTTAACGGGACAGGGGGCGCGCAACTATGGCTACACCTTC. Its protein is CASSSLTGQGARNYGYTF.

The gene calls are TRBV19 and TRBJ2-7; possibly TRBD1 for D (6 bases). Germline-derived CDR1 and CDR2 are LNHDA and SQIVND (reference sequence). The CDR3 consists of 13 residues. Trimming took off 6 bases at V and 6 bases at J, with 15 bases between the two ends. The CDR3: CASSDTGLGEQYF. In nucleotides, the CDR3 is TGTGCCAGTAGCGATACAGGGTTAGGCGAGCAGTACTTC.

This clone was counted a single time. The rearrangement links TRBV7-8 to TRBJ2-5; no firm D call. Trimming stripped 1 base from V and 7 bases from J, with 7 bases between. The CDR3 is made up of 12 amino acids. Germline V gives CDR1 SGHVS, CDR2 FQNEAQ. The CDR3 coding sequence is TGTGCCAGCAGCTTAGAGCTAGGGACCCAGTACTTC. Protein sequence: CASSLELGTQYF.

V is TRBV7-2 and J is TRBJ2-1; perhaps D is TRBD1 or TRBD2 (5 bases each). Germline lookup yields CDR1 SGHTA and CDR2 FQGNSA. V was trimmed by 8 bases and J by 4 bases, leaving 15 bases between them. There are 14 residues in the CDR3. The CDR3 bases are TGTGCCAGCCAGAACCCGGGGCTTTACAATGAGCAGTTCTTC. It encodes CASQNPGLYNEQFF. The full variable domain, with the rest looked up from reference TRBV7-2 and TRBJ2-1, is GAGVSQSPSNKVTEKGKDVELRCDPISGHTALYWYRQSLGQGLEFLIYFQGNSAPDKSGLPSDRFSAERTGGSVSTLTIQRTQQEDSAVYLCASQNPGLYNEQFFGPGTRLTVL.

The chain employs TRBV7-7 and TRBJ2-5; 8 nucleotides agree with TRBD1. There are 15 residues in the CDR3. Trimming cost V 2 bases and J 4 bases; bases outside gene matches: 6. Germline CDR1 and CDR2: SSHAT and FNYEAQ (reference sequence). DNA for the CDR3: TGTGCCAGCAGCTTACCAGGGGGCCTCCGAGAGACCCAGTACTTC. It is translated as CASSLPGGLRETQYF. Combining the CDR3 with reference TRBV7-7 and TRBJ2-5 gives the whole variable domain GAGVSQSPRYKVTKRGQDVTLRCDPISSHATLYWYQQALGQGPEFLTYFNYEAQPDKSGLPSDRFSAERPEGSISTLTIQRTEQRDSAMYRCASSLPGGLRETQYFGPGTRLLVL.

The chain has TRBV6-5 and TRBJ2-1; tentative D call: TRBD2 (6 bases). This CDR3 has 16 amino acids. CDR1 is MNHEY, CDR2 SVGAGI, per germline. Trimming removed 2 bases from V and 2 bases from J, with 13 bases in between. For the CDR3, the DNA is TGTGCCAGCAGTTACCGGGGGAGCGCACCCTACAATGAGCAGTTCTTC. As protein: CASSYRGSAPYNEQFF.

A remark on this clone: This CDR3 is also generated by other DNA sequences in the sample. V usage is TRBV11-2 and J usage is TRBJ2-3; D is possibly TRBD1 (5 bases). The germline V and J ends were trimmed by 1 base and 1 base, with 6 bases remaining between them. Germline V lookup: CDR1 SGHAT, CDR2 FQNNGV. The CDR3 has 14 amino acids. CDR3 sequence: CASSLGRGTDTQYF. The CDR3 nucleotides read TGTGCCAGCAGCTTAGGCAGGGGCACAGATACGCAGTATTTT. Full variable domain (rest looked up from reference TRBV11-2 and TRBJ2-3): EAGVAQSPRYKIIEKRQSVAFWCNPISGHATLYWYQQILGQGPKLLIQFQNNGVVDDSQLPKDRFSAERLKGVDSTLKIQPAKLEDSAVYLCASSLGRGTDTQYFGPGTRLTVL.

This clone is a singleton in its sample. This chain joins TRBV27 and TRBJ2-5, with 8 bases fitting TRBD2. The CDR3 is 19 amino acids. Losses at the gene ends were 3 bases for V and 2 bases for J; bases not matched to a gene: 17. Germline CDR1 is MNHEY and CDR2 is SMNVEV (reference sequence). CDR3 DNA: TGTGCCAGCAGTTTTATTTGGGGGAGTAGCGGGACCCAACAAGAGACCCAGTACTTC. Its translation: CASSFIWGSSGTQQETQYF.

The CDR3 here is CASRSFRGGEKLFF. In DNA form, the CDR3 reads TGTGCCAGCAGGTCCTTCAGGGGTGGTGAAAAACTGTTTTTT. The genes are TRBV28 and TRBJ1-4; perhaps TRBD1 as D (6 bases). V shed 6 bases and J shed 7 bases, with 15 bases lying between them. The germline V gene encodes CDR1 MDHEN and CDR2 SYDVKM. The length of the CDR3 is 14 residues.

About this clone: The junction shows a germline mismatch at one end, possibly a read error. This chain connects TRBV7-7 to TRBJ1-4; 11 bases fit TRBD1. Germline CDR1 reads SSHAT; CDR2 reads FNYEAQ (reference sequence). This CDR3 is 14 amino acids long. For the CDR3, the DNA is TGTGCTAGCAGTCCCGGGACAGGGGGTGAAAAACTGTTTTTT. It translates to CASSPGTGGEKLFF.